This is a list of T cell receptor beta chains from one sample in a study of shared clonotypes between healthy human individuals. This table comes from immunoSEQ multiplex PCR, and its TCRdb copy is limited to in-frame clones, with some not included. The sample has around 1,900,000 clones, 80% to 95% seen once. The sequencing input was naive CD8+ T cells from PBMCs. These receptors all come from a man aged 18 to 29 in good health. Some clones in this sample may be carry-over from other donors' samples. Each CDR3 is given with its conserved first and last residue. Fields, in order: V gene, J gene, clone size, D gene, CDR3 length, CDR3 DNA, CDR3 protein. D genes are given only for firm matches. Clone sizes are given selectively: once, few, many, or a class where the clone is expanded.

TRBV9,TRBJ2-2,.,.,16,TGTGCCAGCAGCGTAGAGCTTAGACTAATGGACGGGGAGCTGTTTTTT,CASSVELRLMDGELFF
TRBV19,TRBJ2-7,.,.,15,TGTGCCAGTAGACGCACCGAAGGGCCCAGCTACGAGCAGTACTTC,CASRRTEGPSYEQYF
TRBV13,TRBJ2-1,.,TRBD1,14,TGTGCCAGCAGCGGGCACAGGGGGTACAATGAGCAGTTCTTC,CASSGHRGYNEQFF
TRBV11-3,TRBJ2-2,.,TRBD2,17,TGTGCCAGCAGCTCTCGGGCGGGAGGGAAGAACACCGGGGAGCTGTTTTTT,CASSSRAGGKNTGELFF
TRBV5-4,TRBJ2-2,.,TRBD1,12,TGTGCCAGCAGCTGGGACAGGACGGAGCTGTTTTTT,CASSWDRTELFF
TRBV30,TRBJ2-7,.,.,11,TGTGCCTGGGATGGGGGCTACGAGCAGTACTTC,CAWDGGYEQYF
TRBV28,TRBJ1-1,few,.,10,TGTGCCGCGACACGGACTGAAGCTTTCTTT,CAATRTEAFF
TRBV10-3,TRBJ2-7,.,TRBD1,16,TGTGCCATCAGTGAGAGGGGGCAGGGGGCATCCTACGAGCAGTACTTC,CAISERGQGASYEQYF
TRBV5-1,TRBJ2-1,.,TRBD1,15,TGCGCCAGCAGCTTTGACAGGGTAGGGTACAATGAGCAGTTCTTC,CASSFDRVGYNEQFF
TRBV27,TRBJ2-6,.,.,17,TGTGCCAGCAGTCTTCGGACGGTTAGCTCTGGGGCCAACGTCCTGACTTTC,CASSLRTVSSGANVLTF
TRBV27,TRBJ2-1,.,.,12,TGTGCCAGTAGGGGCGCCGCCAATGAGCAGTTCTTC,CASRGAANEQFF
TRBV19,TRBJ2-5,.,.,11,TGTGCCAGTAGTATAAAAGAGACCCAGTACTTC,CASSIKETQYF
TRBV13,TRBJ1-5,.,TRBD1,15,TGTGCCAGCAGCTTCCGGGACAGGGGACATCAGCCCCAGCATTTT,CASSFRDRGHQPQHF
TRBV6-1,TRBJ2-1,.,.,16,TGTGCCAGCAGTGACGAGGGGTATTTTTTATACAATGAGCAGTTCTTC,CASSDEGYFLYNEQFF
TRBV9,TRBJ2-1,.,.,13,TGTGCCAGCAGCGTAAAGGGTGCCCATGAGCAGTTCTTC,CASSVKGAHEQFF
TRBV27,TRBJ2-7,.,.,13,TGTGCCAGCGCGTATCAGGTTTCCTACGAGCAGTACTTC,CASAYQVSYEQYF
TRBV9,TRBJ2-5,.,TRBD2,15,TGTGCCAGCAGCCCCTGGACTAGCATCAGCGAGACCCAGTACTTC,CASSPWTSISETQYF
TRBV6-1,TRBJ2-7,.,.,16,TGTGCCAGCAGTGGGGATATGGACAGAGCGACCTACGAGCAGTACTTC,CASSGDMDRATYEQYF
TRBV11-2,TRBJ2-1,.,TRBD2,17,TGTGCCAGCAGCTTATCCTCCGGGACTAGCGGTTACAATGAGCAGTTCTTC,CASSLSSGTSGYNEQFF
TRBV28,TRBJ2-2,.,.,15,TGTGCCAGCAGAGAGACATTGTCGAACACCGGGGAGCTGTTTTTT,CASRETLSNTGELFF
TRBV6-5,TRBJ2-7,.,TRBD1,15,TGTGCCAGCAGCCAAGGGACAGGGCACATCTACGAGCAGTACTTC,CASSQGTGHIYEQYF
TRBV19,TRBJ2-1,.,.,13,TGTGCCAGTAGCGGGAGTGACTACAATGAGCAGTTCTTC,CASSGSDYNEQFF
TRBV27,TRBJ2-1,.,.,15,TGTGCCAGCAGGATCCAGGGTGAATTGGAGAATGAGCAGTTCTTC,CASRIQGELENEQFF
TRBV9,TRBJ2-5,.,.,14,TGTGCCAGCAGCACCTTCTGGGGTCAAGAGACCCAGTACTTC,CASSTFWGQETQYF
TRBV9,TRBJ2-2,.,TRBD2,16,TGTGCCAGCAGCGGTACTAGCGGGAGGGCCCCCGGGGAGCTGTTTTTT,CASSGTSGRAPGELFF
TRBV6-6,TRBJ2-3,.,TRBD1,13,TGTGCCAGCAGTACAGGGGGCACAGATACGCAGTATTTT,CASSTGGTDTQYF
TRBV14,TRBJ2-4,.,.,16,TGTGCCAGCGCCAAGCGTACAGTAGGAGCCAAAAACATTCAGTACTTC,CASAKRTVGAKNIQYF
TRBV7-9,TRBJ2-6,.,TRBD1,18,TGTGCCAGCAGCGCCCTGGACAGGGGACCTCTCTGGGCCAACGTCCTGACTTTC,CASSALDRGPLWANVLTF
TRBV6-6,TRBJ2-3,.,.,13,TGTGCCAGCAGTTTCGCCTTCACAGATACGCAGTATTTT,CASSFAFTDTQYF
TRBV7-8,TRBJ2-7,.,TRBD1,14,TGTGCCAGCAGCTCTGAGACAGGGGGCTACGAGCAGTACTTC,CASSSETGGYEQYF
TRBV6-1,TRBJ2-5,.,TRBD1,17,TGTGCCAGCAGTGCAAAGCCGGGACAGGGAATTACGGAGACCCAGTACTTC,CASSAKPGQGITETQYF
TRBV7-9,TRBJ2-1,once,.,14,TGTGCCAGCAGCTTAGTCTCCCCCTATGATGAGCAGTTCTTC,CASSLVSPYDEQFF
TRBV4-1,TRBJ2-5,.,.,19,TGCGCCAGCAGCCAAGTAACATATGTGGGTATGACGAATCAAGAGACCCAGTACTTC,CASSQVTYVGMTNQETQYF
TRBV6-1,TRBJ2-7,.,.,15,TGTGCCAGCAGTGAAGGGTGGGACATGTACTACGAGCAGTACTTC,CASSEGWDMYYEQYF
TRBV27,TRBJ2-1,.,.,12,TGTGCCAGCCAGAGGGGCATAAATGAGCAGTTCTTC,CASQRGINEQFF